This T cell receptor beta chain comes out of a study of CD8 T cells in ankylosing spondylitis (dated by TCRdb to 2016 to 2017). Describing the broader study: The study set out to find disease-linked TCR variants by profiling T cell receptor beta repertoires in ankylosing spondylitis patients and healthy donors. The whole study cohort included 85 to 120 healthy donors and roughly 24 ankylosing spondylitis patients. Peripheral blood was sampled, and synovial fluid was also collected from ankylosing spondylitis patients. The research as a whole found: Significant enrichment of the disease-linked clones was reported in matched synovial fluid samples from ankylosing spondylitis patients. Some motif variants had previously been reported in the synovial fluid and blood of reactive arthritis patients, which suggests shared mechanisms of disease initiation. Blood from ankylosing spondylitis patients appeared to be characterized by a TCR beta motif made up of seven or eight highly homologous amino acid variants. The disease-linked clones had a CD8+ phenotype and were found at relatively low frequencies in peripheral blood.

Ten or more counts support this clonotype. It lacks a known antigen. No qualities accompany the bases; no much larger clone lies one base away. The listed sequencing device is Illumina HiSeq 2500. Quantitative 5'-RACE with molecular barcodes was the method used to prepare the TCR beta libraries. Per the authors' processing: Disease-linked TCR variants were identified with a new computational method built on a probabilistic model of VDJ rearrangement. TCRdb applied fastp at Q25 and MiXCR to the public reads, then kept only in-frame beta chains. Rows are combined by CDR3 protein, so each entry shows the most common genes and DNA. V and J calls and clone size were set by TCRdb, not the authors. Across this sample there are around 150,000 distinct CDR3 sequences, with around 7.9% seen only once. The ten biggest clones cover roughly 12% of the sample. The material sequenced was blood, either unsorted or a sorted T cell fraction (not recorded which). This receptor was taken from a female donor with ankylosing spondylitis or in good health (not recorded which).

The nucleotides are TGTGCCACCACTCCAAAGGTGGGAAACATTCAGTACTTC. This gives the protein CATTPKVGNIQYF. This chain joins TRBV3-1 to TRBJ2-4, with the D gene not clear enough to name. Cut back by 10 bases and 6 bases, the V and J ends lie 16 bases apart. The CDR3 spans 13 residues, from the cysteine through the phenylalanine. This entry keeps only the CDR3 DNA: 39 bases, framed from base 1. CDR1 is given as LGHDT and CDR2 as YNNKEL, both from the germline V gene (reference sequence).